This section outlines one TCR beta chain sequence together with its context. Its antigen is as yet unknown. This sample was taken from a study of cytotoxic CD8 clonotypes in ibrutinib-treated CLL. Study-level background: Productive templates averaged approximately 260,000 per sample, and productive rearrangements 94,082. General study points: Clonality went higher at ibrutinib response and then dropped back toward baseline at progression.

Data came from immunoSEQ multiplex PCR; TCRdb stores just in-frame clones and leaves some out. The profile shows about 140,000 clones, under 95% of them singletons. The specimen was PBMCs, collected after 12 months of ibrutinib treatment. This clonotype originated in a human donor with chronic lymphocytic leukemia.

CDR3 loop: CASRDNPFNEQFF. In nucleotides, the CDR3 is TGTGCCAGCCGGGACAATCCCTTCAATGAGCAGTTCTTC. This rearrangement joins TRBV27 to TRBJ2-1, with a tentative D call TRBD1 (6 bases). V was clipped by 8 bases and J by 6 bases, with 14 bases between them. The germline V gene encodes CDR1 MNHEY and CDR2 SMNVEV (reference sequence). The CDR3 loop spans 13 amino acids.